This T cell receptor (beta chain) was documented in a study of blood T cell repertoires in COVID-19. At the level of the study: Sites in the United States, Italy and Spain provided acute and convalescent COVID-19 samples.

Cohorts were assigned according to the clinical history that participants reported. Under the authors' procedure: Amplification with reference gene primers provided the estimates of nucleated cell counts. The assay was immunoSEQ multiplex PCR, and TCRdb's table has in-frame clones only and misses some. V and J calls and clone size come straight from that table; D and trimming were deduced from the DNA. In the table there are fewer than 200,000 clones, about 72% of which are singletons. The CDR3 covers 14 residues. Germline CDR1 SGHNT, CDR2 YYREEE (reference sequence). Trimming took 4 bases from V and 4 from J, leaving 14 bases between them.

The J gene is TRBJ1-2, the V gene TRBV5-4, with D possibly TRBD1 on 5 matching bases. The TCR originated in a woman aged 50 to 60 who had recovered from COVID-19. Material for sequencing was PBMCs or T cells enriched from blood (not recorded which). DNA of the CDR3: TGTGCCAGCAGCACTAATCAGGGTAGCTATGGCTACACCTTC. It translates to CASSTNQGSYGYTF.